These 30 T cell receptor beta chains were sequenced from one sample in a study of control samples from healthy donors and cancer patients. Only in-frame clones appear in the TCRdb table, and some are missing; sequencing was by immunoSEQ multiplex PCR. The data show around 230,000 clones, over 90% seen once. The material sequenced was blood. These receptors were collected from a man aged 50 or older in good health.

The chain recombines TRBV15 with TRBJ1-1; D call uncertain. Germline values: CDR1 LNHNV, CDR2 YYDKDF (reference sequence). Trimming pared 1 base from V and 1 base from J, leaving 10 bases between. CDR3 length equals 15 residues. DNA for the CDR3: TGTGCCACCAGCAGAGGGCGATTGGGGAACACTGAAGCTTTCTTT. As protein: CATSRGRLGNTEAFF.

The chain recombines TRBV19 with TRBJ2-7; D gene ambiguous. Germline V gene sequence: CDR1 LNHDA, CDR2 SQIVND (reference sequence). This CDR3 contains 15 residues. Trimming left V 1 base short and J 0 bases short, with 10 bases between. Here the CDR3 DNA reads TGTGCCAGTAGTATAGGCCCGGGCAGCTCCTACGAGCAGTACTTC. Translated, it gives CASSIGPGSSYEQYF.

This clone was counted once. The V and J genes are TRBV18 and TRBJ1-5; D is ambiguous. CDR3 length: 13 residues. V was trimmed by 6 bases and J by 6 bases, leaving 12 bases between them. The germline gives CDR1 KGHSH, CDR2 LQKENI. The CDR3 DNA follows: TGTGCCAGCTCGCCGCGGGAGAGTCAGCCCCAGCATTTT. Translated, it gives CASSPRESQPQHF.

This clone has only a few counts. V and J are TRBV27 and TRBJ1-5; D call uncertain. V shed 5 bases and J shed 4 bases, with 6 bases lying between them. CDR3 length: 12 amino acids. Germline CDR1 MNHEY, CDR2 SMNVEV (reference sequence). The CDR3 sequence is CASSAPNQPQHF. In nucleotides, the CDR3 is TGTGCCAGCAGTGCACCGAATCAGCCCCAGCATTTT.

The chain recombines TRBV27 with TRBJ2-7; D is undetermined. The CDR3 extends over 13 amino acids. CDR1 and CDR2 (germline): MNHEY, SMNVEV (reference sequence). Trimming pared 5 bases from V and 7 bases from J, leaving 15 bases between. Here the CDR3 reads CASSRLELGEQYF. The CDR3 region has the DNA TGTGCCAGCAGTCGCCTAGAGCTAGGGGAGCAGTACTTC.

The chain employs TRBV4-3 and TRBJ2-2; D is unclear. V lost 0 bases to trimming and J lost 7 bases, with 9 bases between them. The V gene's germline CDR1 is LGHNA and CDR2 YSLEER. The CDR3 loop spans 14 amino acids. The CDR3: CASSQDRALGELFF. In nucleotides, the CDR3 is TGCGCCAGCAGCCAAGATCGGGCCCTCGGGGAGCTGTTTTTT.

The chain carries TRBV27 and TRBJ1-6; 9 bases align to TRBD1. V lost 5 bases to trimming and J lost 10 bases; unmatched junction nucleotides: 12. Germline V gives CDR1 MNHEY, CDR2 SMNVEV (reference sequence). The CDR3 runs to 16 residues. CDR3 sequence: CASSLEPQGAYSPLHF. The CDR3 DNA reads as TGTGCCAGCAGTCTCGAACCACAGGGGGCGTACTCACCCCTCCACTTT.

The chain combines TRBV6-5 with TRBJ2-1, with 7 bases matching TRBD1. The length of the CDR3 is 14 residues. The germline V gene encodes CDR1 MNHEY and CDR2 SVGAGI. The V gene end was trimmed by 0 bases and the J gene end by 8 bases; junction bases not matched to a gene: 4. The CDR3 DNA follows: TGTGCCAGCAGTTACTCAGAGGGGGCCTATGAGCAGTTCTTC. It codes for CASSYSEGAYEQFF.

This clone occurred once. This sequence joins TRBV9 and TRBJ1-1; D might be TRBD1 (5 bases). The germline V and J ends were trimmed by 0 bases and 1 base, with 10 bases remaining between them. The germline gives CDR1 SGDLS, CDR2 YYNGEE. CDR3 length: 15 residues. The CDR3 loop is CASSVGGRGNTEAFF. CDR3 coding DNA: TGTGCCAGCAGCGTAGGGGGCCGGGGGAACACTGAAGCTTTCTTT.

This chain joins TRBV27 and TRBJ1-2; tentatively, D is TRBD1 (5 bases). The germline CDR1 and CDR2 sequences are MNHEY and SMNVEV (reference sequence). Trimming left V 3 bases short and J 4 bases short, with 9 bases between. This CDR3 has 13 amino acids. This chain's CDR3 is CASSFTGSYGYTF. For the CDR3, the DNA is TGTGCCAGCAGTTTTACAGGCTCCTATGGCTACACCTTC.

The gene calls are TRBV30 and TRBJ1-4; D is perhaps TRBD1 (5 bases). This CDR3 region has 12 residues. The V end lost 0 bases, the J end lost 8 bases, and 7 bases lay between the germline ends. Germline lookup yields CDR1 GTSNPN and CDR2 SVGIG (reference sequence). This CDR3 is CAWSVQVEKLFF. The CDR3 DNA reads TGTGCCTGGAGTGTACAGGTGGAAAAACTGTTTTTT. The full variable domain, rest sourced from reference TRBV30 and TRBJ1-4, is SQTIHQWPATLVQPVGSPLSLECTVEGTSNPNLYWYRQAAGRGLQLLFYSVGIGQISSEVPQNLSASRPQDRQFILSSKKLLLSDSGFYLCAWSVQVEKLFFGSGTQLSVL.

The V and J genes are TRBV6-6 and TRBJ2-5; 9 bases fit TRBD2. The germline V gene encodes CDR1 MNHNY and CDR2 SVGAGI (reference sequence). J lost 3 bases, V lost 5 bases, and 7 bases had no gene match. CDR3 length: 15 amino acids. CDR3 region: CASSRGGAGEETQYF. The CDR3 DNA sequence: TGTGCCAGCAGTCGCGGGGGGGCAGGGGAAGAGACCCAGTACTTC.

In DNA form, the CDR3 reads TGTGCCAGGCCGCGCCAGAACACTGAAGCTTTCTTT. Translating gives CARPRQNTEAFF. The rearrangement links TRBV7-9 to TRBJ1-1, with D unresolved. The CDR3 totals 12 residues. V gave up 9 bases and J gave up 1 base, with 9 bases separating them. Germline V gene lookup returns CDR1 SEHNR and CDR2 FQNEAQ (reference sequence).

The rearrangement joins TRBV28 to TRBJ1-5, with D uncertain. Germline CDR1 reads MDHEN; CDR2 reads SYDVKM. The CDR3 sequence is 13 residues long. Between the trimmed V and J ends, which lost 4 bases and 7 bases, there was a span of 11 bases. The CDR3 is CASSSTTNQPQHF. Written as DNA, the CDR3 is TGTGCCAGCAGTTCAACAACAAACCAGCCCCAGCATTTT.

The V call is TRBV7-8, the J call TRBJ1-5; D not certain. Germline-derived CDR1 and CDR2 are SGHVS and FQNEAQ. This CDR3 contains 12 residues. V shed 2 bases and J shed 4 bases, with 3 bases lying between them. The CDR3: CASSLLNQPQHF. The DNA of the CDR3 is TGTGCCAGCAGCTTACTTAATCAGCCCCAGCATTTT.

This clone showed up just once. The chain employs TRBV5-1 and TRBJ1-1, with 8 bases identical to TRBD1. The CDR3 sequence is 15 residues long. From germline, CDR1 is SGHRS and CDR2 YFSETQ. V gave up 0 bases and J gave up 0 bases; unmatched junction bases: 1. Here the CDR3 reads CASSLGTGLNTEAFF. The CDR3 DNA follows: TGCGCCAGCAGCTTGGGGACAGGGTTGAACACTGAAGCTTTCTTT.

The chain uses TRBV19 and TRBJ2-1; D might be TRBD1 (6 bases). Germline CDR1 and CDR2: LNHDA and SQIVND (reference sequence). CDR3 length: 16 residues. Trimming stripped 8 bases from V and 1 base from J, with 18 bases between. CDR3 in DNA: TGTGCCAGTTTACAGGGCATGGAGAGGTCCTACAATGAGCAGTTCTTC. This sequence encodes CASLQGMERSYNEQFF. Drawing the rest from reference TRBV19 and TRBJ2-1, the complete variable domain is DGGITQSPKYLFRKEGQNVTLSCEQNLNHDAMYWYRQDPGQGLRLIYYSQIVNDFQKGDIAEGYSVSREKKESFPLTVTSAQKNPTAFYLCASLQGMERSYNEQFFGPGTRLTVL.

The chain has TRBV6-6 and TRBJ2-1; D is unresolved. The CDR3 length is 19 residues. Germline CDR1 reads MNHNY; CDR2 reads SVGAGI (reference sequence). V shed 5 bases and J shed 0 bases, with 23 bases lying between them. The DNA of the CDR3 is TGTGCCAGCAGTCCTACGTCTACTGGTATTGCGCGCTCCTACAATGAGCAGTTCTTC. Encoded protein: CASSPTSTGIARSYNEQFF.

The genes are TRBV4-1 and TRBJ2-3, with TRBD1 as a possible D gene (6 bases). The V gene lost 7 bases and the J gene lost 6 bases, with 20 bases spanning the gap. The germline V gene encodes CDR1 MGHRA and CDR2 YSYEKL. The CDR3 totals 15 residues. CDR3 DNA sequence: TGCGCCAGCAAATCCCAGGACAGACCGATTGATACGCAGTATTTT. This gives the protein CASKSQDRPIDTQYF.

The V and J genes are TRBV5-1 and TRBJ2-7; TRBD1 matches 9 bases. J lost 13 bases, V lost 0 bases, and 11 bases had no gene match. The CDR3 runs to 14 residues. CDR1 SGHRS and CDR2 YFSETQ come from the germline V gene. CDR3 nucleotide sequence: TGCGCCAGCAGCTTGGGAACACAGGGGGCGAGTGTCTACTTC. Translated, it gives CASSLGTQGASVYF.

CDR3: CATYRGLNTEAFF. The CDR3 DNA reads TGTGCCACCTACAGGGGCTTGAACACTGAAGCTTTCTTT. The chain combines TRBV6-5 with TRBJ1-1; 7 nucleotides line up with TRBD1. CDR3 length: 13 residues. The germline CDR1 and CDR2 sequences are MNHEY and SVGAGI. V gave up 10 bases and J gave up 0 bases; unmatched junction bases: 5.

This clone was recorded only once. The V and J genes are TRBV5-1 and TRBJ1-2, with D perhaps matching TRBD1 (5 bases). This CDR3 spans 16 amino acids. Germline-derived CDR1 and CDR2 are SGHRS and YFSETQ. Trimming removed 0 bases from V and 8 bases from J, with 20 bases in between. In DNA form, the CDR3 reads TGCGCCAGCAGCTTGGGGTCCGGGACGGCGGCGCGGGGCTACACCTTC. Its translation is CASSLGSGTAARGYTF.

The rearrangement joins TRBV3-1 (or the pseudogene TRBV3-2) to TRBJ1-2, with D unresolved. CDR3 length: 15 residues. CDR1 and CDR2 from the germline V gene are LGHDT and YNNKEL (reference sequence). V lost 2 bases and J 6 bases, leaving 16 bases between the germline ends. CDR3 bases: TGTGCCAGCAGCCAAAGGGCCGCCGCACGGGATGGCTACACCTTC. Encoded protein: CASSQRAAARDGYTF.

The chain joins TRBV4-1 to TRBJ1-4; D gene unclear. Trimming removed 0 bases at V and 8 bases at J, with 16 bases between. CDR3 length: 16 amino acids. Germline V gene sequence: CDR1 MGHRA, CDR2 YSYEKL. The CDR3 nucleotides read TGCGCCAGCAGCCAAGATGGACGGAGGGTCGGCGAAAAACTGTTTTTT. Amino acid sequence: CASSQDGRRVGEKLFF.

The chain recombines TRBV18 with TRBJ1-1; 7 nucleotides line up with TRBD1. With V trimmed by 5 bases and J by 4 bases, 7 bases remained unmatched. Germline lookup yields CDR1 KGHSH and CDR2 LQKENI. The CDR3 spans 14 residues. CDR3: CASSTGQRFTEAFF. The CDR3 nucleotides read TGTGCCAGCTCAACGGGACAGCGATTCACTGAAGCTTTCTTT.

V usage is TRBV27 and J usage is TRBJ2-1; 7 positions agree with TRBD1. CDR1 and CDR2 from the germline V gene are MNHEY and SMNVEV (reference sequence). The CDR3 contains 15 residues. V shed 6 bases and J 5 bases; nucleotides not matched to a gene: 10. The CDR3 region is CASRISGTAHNEQFF. The CDR3 DNA follows: TGTGCCAGCAGGATCTCCGGGACAGCACACAATGAGCAGTTCTTC.

This rearrangement joins TRBV25-1 to TRBJ1-6; perhaps TRBD1 as D (5 bases). This CDR3 spans 12 amino acids. V lost 5 bases to trimming and J lost 9 bases, with 8 bases between them. Germline CDR1 and CDR2: MGHDK and SYGVNS. Here the CDR3 DNA reads TGTGCCAGCAGTTCAGGGAGTTCACCCCTCCACTTT. Translated, it gives CASSSGSSPLHF. Combining the CDR3 with reference TRBV25-1 and TRBJ1-6 gives the whole variable domain EADIYQTPRYLVIGTGKKITLECSQTMGHDKMYWYQQDPGMELHLIHYSYGVNSTEKGDLSSESTVSRIRTEHFPLTLESARPSHTSQYLCASSSGSSPLHFGNGTRLTVT.

V and J are TRBV6-5 and TRBJ1-2, with TRBD1 identical over 7 bases. Germline loops: CDR1 MNHEY, CDR2 SVGAGI. Trimming removed 6 bases from V and 2 bases from J; junction bases left unmatched: 9. CDR3 length: 15 amino acids. The CDR3 sequence is CASRGTATTNYGYTF. CDR3 sequence (DNA): TGTGCCAGCAGAGGGACAGCCACAACCAACTATGGCTACACCTTC.

The chain couples TRBV30 to TRBJ1-3; D possibly corresponds to TRBD1 (5 bases). The CDR3 consists of 15 residues. Germline V CDR1 and CDR2: GTSNPN, SVGIG (reference sequence). Trimming removed 2 bases at V and 4 bases at J, with 15 bases between. CDR3 coding DNA: TGTGCCTGGAGTCCGTGGGGCCCCTTAGGAAACACCATATATTTT. Translated: CAWSPWGPLGNTIYF.

V and J are TRBV7-9 and TRBJ1-4; D gene unclear. From germline, CDR1 is SEHNR and CDR2 FQNEAQ (reference sequence). The CDR3 is 14 amino acids. Trimming took off 3 bases at V and 2 bases at J, with 7 bases between the two ends. The CDR3 DNA reads as TGTGCCAGCAGCTTTAGGCAGACTAATGAAAAACTGTTTTTT. Translated: CASSFRQTNEKLFF.